The next 29 T cell receptor beta chains were all read from a single sample in a study of CD8 T cells in ankylosing spondylitis. TCRdb called the 5' RACE reads again in MiXCR, with one record for every CDR3 protein. The sample holds about 350,000 distinct CDR3 sequences, 20% to 25% seen once. Sequencing was carried out using blood, either unsorted or a sorted T cell fraction (not recorded which). The origin of the receptors is a male donor with ankylosing spondylitis or in good health (not recorded which).

The chain has TRBV29-1 and TRBJ2-2, with TRBD2 as a possible D gene (5 bases). V lost 2 bases to trimming and J lost 0 bases, with 10 bases between them. This CDR3 comprises 15 residues. Germline assignment: CDR1 SQVTM and CDR2 ANQGSEA. The CDR3 protein is CSVETGVANTGELFF. DNA for the CDR3: TGCAGCGTTGAAACCGGGGTCGCGAACACCGGGGAGCTGTTTTTT.

As DNA, the CDR3 is TGTGCCAGCAGCCCCTCCTCTAGCGGGGGGGCGGGTCGGGAGACCCAGTACTTC. The encoded protein is CASSPSSSGGAGRETQYF. The chain couples TRBV21-1 to TRBJ2-5; the table's D call TRBD2 went unverified against the DNA. TRBV21-1 is a listed pseudogene. The CDR3 has 18 residues.

The chain couples TRBV4-1 to TRBJ2-1; D unclear. Germline lookup yields CDR1 MGHRA and CDR2 YSYEKL. Trimming took off 1 base at V and 6 bases at J, with 7 bases between the two ends. The CDR3 runs to 13 residues. The DNA of the CDR3 is TGCGCCAGCAGCCAAGCCCATGTCAATGAGCAGTTCTTC. Residues: CASSQAHVNEQFF.

This clonotype was found a few times. The V call is TRBV15, the J call TRBJ2-5; D is tentatively TRBD1 or TRBD2 (5 bases each). Trimming stripped 1 base from V and 1 base from J, with 13 bases between. The CDR3 covers 16 residues. Germline V gene data show CDR1 as LNHNV and CDR2 as YYDKDF (reference sequence). DNA of the CDR3: TGTGCCACCAGCAGAGCGGGACCCAACTCCCAAGAGACCCAGTACTTC. It is translated as CATSRAGPNSQETQYF.

This rearrangement joins TRBV5-5 to TRBJ2-5; D gene uncertain. The CDR3 is made up of 15 amino acids. CDR1 SGHKS and CDR2 YYEKEE come from the germline V gene (reference sequence). Trimming pared 1 base from V and 1 base from J, leaving 11 bases between. CDR3 region: CASSLRTVSQETQYF. DNA of the CDR3: TGTGCCAGCAGCTTGAGAACAGTCAGCCAAGAGACCCAGTACTTC.

The chain combines TRBV9 with TRBJ1-1, with D possibly TRBD1 on 6 matching bases. There are 16 residues in the CDR3. The V gene's germline CDR1 is SGDLS and CDR2 YYNGEE. Trimming pared 0 bases from V and 5 bases from J, leaving 17 bases between. The CDR3 DNA reads TGTGCCAGCAGCGTAGCCGGCGGGGGGCACAGGACTGAAGCTTTCTTT. Protein product: CASSVAGGGHRTEAFF.

The chain recombines TRBV18 with TRBJ2-6; the D gene is possibly TRBD2 (5 bases). The CDR3 length is 16 residues. Looked up from germline, CDR1 is KGHSH and CDR2 is LQKENI. The V and J ends lost 5 bases and 2 bases respectively, with 13 bases between them. CDR3 amino acids: CASSSGFDPGANVLTF. CDR3 DNA sequence: TGTGCCAGCTCATCGGGGTTTGACCCTGGGGCCAACGTCCTGACTTTC.

V gene TRBV30 combines with J gene TRBJ2-5, with a possible D match to TRBD2 (5 bases). V lost 5 bases to trimming and J lost 4 bases, with 14 bases between them. The CDR3 covers 13 residues. Per the germline V gene, CDR1 is GTSNPN and CDR2 is SVGIG (reference sequence). This CDR3 reads CAWSGMSTETQYF. CDR3 bases: TGTGCCTGGTCGGGGATGAGCACAGAGACCCAGTACTTC.

The table lists this clonotype with a few counts. CDR3 amino acids: CASSYRDSQYEQYF. CDR3 nucleotides: TGCGCCAGCAGCTACCGGGACAGCCAGTACGAGCAGTACTTC. This sequence joins TRBV4-1 and TRBJ2-7; 7 bases match TRBD1. The CDR3 runs 14 residues. V dropped 5 bases and J dropped 4; count of bases not matched to a gene: 8. The germline gives CDR1 MGHRA, CDR2 YSYEKL.

V is TRBV18 and J is TRBJ2-2; D perhaps matches TRBD2 (5 bases). Germline V lookup: CDR1 KGHSH, CDR2 LQKENI. The CDR3 is 13 amino acids. The V and J ends lost 0 bases and 7 bases respectively, with 6 bases between them. CDR3 DNA: TGTGCCAGCTCACCACCAGCGGACGGGGAGCTGTTTTTT. Its protein is CASSPPADGELFF.

This chain connects TRBV5-1 to TRBJ2-1; TRBD1 is a possible D gene (6 bases). The CDR3 extends over 15 amino acids. Deletions cut 0 bases from V and 7 bases from J, with 14 bases between. Germline V gives CDR1 SGHRS, CDR2 YFSETQ. The CDR3 bases are TGCGCCAGCAGCTTGGCCTTCGGCAGGGGAAATGAGCAGTTCTTC. Amino acids: CASSLAFGRGNEQFF.

This clonotype turned up a few times. This chain links TRBV12-3 or TRBV12-4 with TRBJ2-1; 7 nucleotides agree with TRBD1. The V gene end was trimmed by 4 bases and the J gene end by 7 bases; junction bases not matched to a gene: 13. This CDR3 contains 16 residues. The CDR3 loop is CASSSASQGLENEQFF. CDR3 in DNA: TGTGCCAGCAGTTCGGCCTCACAGGGGCTAGAGAATGAGCAGTTCTTC.

This chain uses TRBV2 with TRBJ2-5; 11 nucleotides line up with TRBD2. Germline loops: CDR1 SNHLY, CDR2 FYNNEI. V was clipped by 4 bases and J by 5 bases; unmatched bases: 9. There are 16 residues in the CDR3. The CDR3, as DNA: TGTGCCAGCAGTGGAATTAGCGGGGGGGCCGGTGAGACCCAGTACTTC. Amino acids: CASSGISGGAGETQYF.

This clonotype was detected many times. The rearrangement joins TRBV20-1 to TRBJ2-7; TRBD1 agrees at 8 bases. The CDR3 runs 13 residues. V trimming: 5 bases; J trimming: 3 bases; junction bases outside the gene matches: 6. CDR1 and CDR2 from the germline V gene are DFQATT and SNEGSKA (reference sequence). CDR3 in amino acids: CSAGQGEIYEQYF. As DNA, the CDR3 is TGCAGTGCTGGACAGGGCGAGATCTACGAGCAGTACTTC.

CDR3 region: CASSHPRGNEQFF. The CDR3 nucleotides read TGCGCCAGCAGCCACCCCAGGGGAAATGAGCAGTTCTTC. The chain has TRBV4-1 and TRBJ2-1; D is perhaps TRBD1 (6 bases). Trimming shortened V by 3 bases and J by 7 bases, and 10 bases separated the two germline ends. Germline CDR1 is MGHRA and CDR2 is YSYEKL. The CDR3 runs 13 residues.

The chain employs TRBV6-6 and TRBJ2-7; D is ambiguous. V was shortened by 7 bases and J by 3 bases, with 13 bases between the two germline ends. CDR1 and CDR2 (germline): MNHNY, SVGAGI (reference sequence). The CDR3 runs to 13 residues. In nucleotides, the CDR3 is TGTGCCAGCACCCCACGGATATACTACGAGCAGTACTTC. It codes for CASTPRIYYEQYF.

V and J are TRBV9 and TRBJ2-1; D is unresolved. From germline, CDR1 is SGDLS and CDR2 YYNGEE. CDR3 size: 15 residues. The V end lost 0 bases, the J end lost 4 bases, and 11 bases lay between the germline ends. CDR3 in amino acids: CASSVVTAEYNEQFF. The CDR3 DNA is TGTGCCAGCAGCGTAGTCACGGCCGAGTACAATGAGCAGTTCTTC.

The rearrangement joins TRBV7-9 to TRBJ2-7; the D gene is possibly TRBD2 (5 bases). Trimming removed 5 bases from V and 6 bases from J, with 17 bases in between. The CDR3 totals 14 residues. The germline V gene has CDR1 SEHNR and CDR2 FQNEAQ (reference sequence). Here the CDR3 DNA reads TGTGCCAGCAGCCCCACCAACCGTGCGGGCGAGCAGTACTTC. Its translation: CASSPTNRAGEQYF.

This chain joins TRBV12-3 or TRBV12-4 and TRBJ1-1, with 12 bases that match TRBD1. The CDR3 covers 15 residues. With V trimmed by 6 bases and J by 6 bases, 8 bases remained unmatched. The CDR3 DNA follows: TGTGCCAGCAGCCAACCGGGACAGGGGGCCCCTGAAGCTTTCTTT. This sequence encodes CASSQPGQGAPEAFF.

This clonotype was recorded a few times. This chain joins TRBV7-9 and TRBJ2-1; no clear D gene. Per the germline V gene, CDR1 is SEHNR and CDR2 is FQNEAQ (reference sequence). The length of the CDR3 is 14 residues. V shed 4 bases and J shed 5 bases, with 12 bases lying between them. CDR3 sequence (DNA): TGTGCCAGCAGCTACATCCTCAACAACAATGAGCAGTTCTTC. This codes for CASSYILNNNEQFF.

This clonotype has just a few counts. The rearrangement joins TRBV6-5 to TRBJ1-5; no clear D. The CDR3 totals 16 residues. Germline V gives CDR1 MNHEY, CDR2 SVGAGI. Trimming left V 2 bases short and J 2 bases short, with 13 bases between. CDR3 DNA sequence: TGTGCCAGCAGTTACCCTTCCCTCTTTGGCAATCAGCCCCAGCATTTT. Translating gives CASSYPSLFGNQPQHF.

This clonotype was counted between two and nine times. V usage is TRBV7-9 and J usage is TRBJ2-3, with D uncertain. The germline V gene encodes CDR1 SEHNR and CDR2 FQNEAQ (reference sequence). The CDR3 covers 13 residues. Trimming removed 5 bases from V and 4 bases from J, with 10 bases in between. The CDR3 bases are TGTGCCAGCAGCGCAGTCTCCGCAGATACGCAGTATTTT. Its protein product is CASSAVSADTQYF. The variable domain in full, with the rest retrieved from reference TRBV7-9 and TRBJ2-3, is DTGVSQNPRHKITKRGQNVTFRCDPISEHNRLYWYRQTLGQGPEFLTYFQNEAQLEKSRLLSDRFSAERPKGSFSTLEIQRTEQGDSAMYLCASSAVSADTQYFGPGTRLTVL.

The chain employs TRBV28 and TRBJ2-7, with D possibly matching TRBD2 (6 bases). With 6 bases removed from V and 5 bases from J, the gap between germline ends came to 11 bases. The germline gives CDR1 MDHEN, CDR2 SYDVKM. The CDR3 contains 12 residues. As DNA, the CDR3 is TGTGCCAGCAGGAGGGAGGACGACGAGCAGTACTTC. It is translated as CASRREDDEQYF.

The chain combines TRBV6-5 with TRBJ2-1; TRBD1 is a possible D gene (6 bases). V was cut by 2 bases and J by 7 bases, with 9 bases left in between. The CDR3 sequence is 13 residues long. Germline assignment: CDR1 MNHEY and CDR2 SVGAGI. The CDR3: CASSYGQRNEQFF. The CDR3, as DNA: TGTGCCAGCAGTTACGGACAGAGGAATGAGCAGTTCTTC.

The rearrangement links TRBV12-3 or TRBV12-4 to TRBJ2-7; D gene unclear. V lost 3 bases and J lost 2, with 11 bases in between. The length of the CDR3 is 14 residues. CDR3 in amino acids: CASSFGHGTYEQYF. The DNA of the CDR3 is TGTGCCAGCAGTTTTGGGCACGGTACCTACGAGCAGTACTTC.

The chain carries TRBV7-9 and TRBJ1-2; D unresolved. Germline V CDR1 and CDR2: SEHNR, FQNEAQ (reference sequence). The V end lost 1 base, the J end lost 4 bases, and 10 bases lay between the germline ends. The CDR3 runs to 14 residues. The CDR3 spells CASSLESSTYGYTF. The CDR3 DNA reads as TGTGCCAGCAGCTTAGAGTCTTCCACCTATGGCTACACCTTC.

This clonotype was seen only a few times. The J gene is TRBJ2-3, the V gene TRBV7-8, with 12 bases identical to TRBD2. Germline loops: CDR1 SGHVS, CDR2 FQNEAQ. This CDR3 region has 18 residues. V trimming: 5 bases; J trimming: 0 bases; junction bases outside the gene matches: 9. The CDR3 DNA reads TGTGCCAGCAGCCTTACGCTAGCGGGGGGGCATAGCACAGATACGCAGTATTTT. This sequence encodes CASSLTLAGGHSTDTQYF.

The V and J genes are TRBV7-6 and TRBJ2-7; D unresolved. Between the trimmed V and J ends, which lost 8 bases and 2 bases, there was a span of 19 bases. The CDR3 is 15 amino acids. Germline CDR1 and CDR2: SGHVS and FNYEAQ. CDR3 in amino acids: CASSRHGTLAYEQYF. CDR3 in DNA: TGTGCCAGCTCCCGACACGGAACCTTGGCCTACGAGCAGTACTTC.

In DNA form, the CDR3 reads TGTGCCAGCAGCCCCCCCGGGACAGGGTACCACGAGCAGTACTTC. This translates into CASSPPGTGYHEQYF. This chain joins TRBV2 and TRBJ2-7; 9 nucleotides match TRBD1. Germline loops: CDR1 SNHLY, CDR2 FYNNEI. The CDR3 sequence is 15 residues long. The V segment lost 6 bases and the J segment 5 bases; nucleotides outside the gene matches: 11.